Listed here are 19 T cell receptor beta chains from one sample, sequenced in a study of early T cells in non-severe SARS-CoV-2 infection (dated by TCRdb to about 2021). The library was produced with 5' RACE. Instrument used: NextSeq 500. TCRdb took the public reads, trimmed them with fastp at Q25, ran MiXCR for clone calling and kept in-frame beta chains. Rows are combined by CDR3 protein, so each entry shows the most common genes and DNA. The sample data list about 90,000 distinct CDR3 sequences, and less than 15% of these were observed just once. The ten largest clonotypes hold 4.4% of the sample. The specimen comprised whole blood, sampled at baseline. These receptors came from an adult who was a healthcare worker with PCR-confirmed SARS-CoV-2 infection or an uninfected control (not recorded which).

This clonotype was seen a few times. V gene TRBV7-9 combines with J gene TRBJ2-5; 7 positions agree with TRBD1. This CDR3 contains 19 residues. The V gene end was trimmed by 5 bases and the J gene end by 5 bases; junction bases not matched to a gene: 23. Germline lookup yields CDR1 SEHNR and CDR2 FQNEAQ (reference sequence). CDR3 in amino acids: CASSPQRLDRRRTFETQYF. The CDR3 DNA reads as TGTGCCAGCAGCCCTCAGCGTTTGGACAGGCGGAGAACCTTCGAGACCCAGTACTTC.

This chain joins TRBV28 and TRBJ1-2, with 7 bases aligning to TRBD1. With 5 bases clipped from V and 6 bases from J, the junction kept 15 bases outside the gene matches. The CDR3 runs 16 residues. Germline V lookup: CDR1 MDHEN, CDR2 SYDVKM. The chain's CDR3 is CASSTQGLVFSDGYTF. In DNA, the CDR3 is TGTGCCAGCAGTACACAGGGGTTGGTCTTTTCAGATGGCTACACCTTC.

The rearrangement links TRBV7-9 to TRBJ2-3, with TRBD2 as a possible D gene (6 bases). This CDR3 comprises 15 residues. Trimming left V 1 base short and J 2 bases short, with 10 bases between. Germline V CDR1 and CDR2: SEHNR, FQNEAQ (reference sequence). In DNA form, the CDR3 reads TGTGCCAGCAGCTTAGACGGGAGTGTCACAGATACGCAGTATTTT. Amino acid sequence: CASSLDGSVTDTQYF.

There are many counts of this clonotype. The J gene is TRBJ2-3, the V gene TRBV4-2; 15 bases agree with TRBD2. The V and J ends lost 4 bases and 2 bases, in that order; junction bases with no gene match: 4. Germline V CDR1 and CDR2: LGHNA, YNFKEQ. CDR3 length: 17 residues. CDR3 DNA sequence: TGTGCCAGCAGCCCCGGGACTAGCGGGGGGTTCACAGATACGCAGTATTTT. Residues: CASSPGTSGGFTDTQYF.

This clonotype was seen ten or more times. This sequence joins TRBV6-6 and TRBJ2-1; 11 bases are a match to TRBD2. Germline CDR1 and CDR2: MNHNY and SVGAGI (reference sequence). The ends lost 4 bases at V and 4 bases at J; junction bases unmatched: 18. This CDR3 spans 20 amino acids. The CDR3 DNA reads as TGTGCCAGCAGTTTCCCTACTAGCGGGAGTTCTACTTCGGGGTACAATGAGCAGTTCTTC. This gives the protein CASSFPTSGSSTSGYNEQFF.

There are a few counts of this clonotype. The chain recombines TRBV7-9 with TRBJ2-5; D unclear. V shed 5 bases and J shed 5 bases, with 6 bases lying between them. The CDR3 is 11 amino acids. Germline V gives CDR1 SEHNR, CDR2 FQNEAQ (reference sequence). The DNA for the CDR3 is TGTGCCAGCAGCCGACTCGAGACCCAGTACTTC. Its translation is CASSRLETQYF.

This clonotype was counted a few times. The rearrangement uses TRBV11-2 and TRBJ1-6; D is unclear. V shed 7 bases and J shed 0 bases, with 10 bases lying between them. The CDR3 is made up of 15 amino acids. The germline gives CDR1 SGHAT, CDR2 FQNNGV. The CDR3 spells CASIRASSYNSPLHF. The CDR3 DNA reads TGTGCCAGCATCCGGGCGAGCTCCTATAATTCACCCCTCCACTTT.

This clonotype was detected a few times. V and J are TRBV27 and TRBJ1-2; tentatively, D is TRBD1 (6 bases). The V end was cut by 2 bases, the J end by 2 bases, with 12 bases between. The germline V gene has CDR1 MNHEY and CDR2 SMNVEV (reference sequence). The CDR3 extends over 15 amino acids. CDR3 in amino acids: CASSLRQGTNYGYTF. The CDR3 nucleotides read TGTGCCAGCAGTTTACGTCAGGGGACAAACTATGGCTACACCTTC.

This clonotype was seen a few times. This chain uses TRBV27 with TRBJ2-5; D call uncertain. The germline V and J ends were trimmed by 5 bases and 5 bases, with 15 bases remaining between them. Germline CDR1 MNHEY, CDR2 SMNVEV (reference sequence). This CDR3 region has 14 residues. The CDR3 spells CASSPNPLGETQYF. CDR3 DNA: TGTGCCAGCAGTCCCAACCCGTTGGGTGAGACCCAGTACTTC.

The V and J genes are TRBV6-1 and TRBJ1-6, with TRBD1 matching 7 bases. With V trimmed by 6 bases and J by 1 base, 6 bases remained unmatched. Germline CDR1 is MNHNS and CDR2 is SASEGT. The CDR3 sequence is 16 residues long. The CDR3 here is CASRTGSWSYNSPLHF. CDR3 in DNA: TGTGCCAGCAGGACAGGGTCTTGGTCCTATAATTCACCCCTCCACTTT.

This clonotype was seen a handful of times. The V and J genes are TRBV5-4 and TRBJ2-3; D gene uncertain. Per germline, CDR1 SGHNT and CDR2 YYREEE (reference sequence). Trimming took off 1 base at V and 0 bases at J, with 12 bases between the two ends. The CDR3 runs to 16 residues. CDR3 in amino acids: CASSLPPAISTDTQYF. The DNA for the CDR3 is TGTGCCAGCAGCTTGCCACCAGCTATTAGCACAGATACGCAGTATTTT.

The CDR3 is CATRGSSADTQYF. CDR3 nucleotides: TGTGCCACCAGAGGGTCCTCCGCAGATACGCAGTATTTT. The chain joins TRBV24-1 to TRBJ2-3; D is uncertain. V was pared by 7 bases and J by 4 bases, with 11 bases between. This CDR3 has 13 amino acids. CDR1 is KGHDR, CDR2 SFDVKD, per germline.

The sample holds a few counts of this clonotype. The V call is TRBV5-1, the J call TRBJ2-3; TRBD1 agrees at 7 bases. The CDR3 has 14 residues. Germline lookup yields CDR1 SGHRS and CDR2 YFSETQ. After removal of 5 bases from V and 3 bases from J, the junction contained 6 bases not matched to a gene. CDR3 loop: CASSPGQPTDTQYF. CDR3 coding DNA: TGCGCCAGCAGTCCGGGACAGCCAACAGATACGCAGTATTTT.

V and J are TRBV19 and TRBJ2-6; possibly TRBD2 for D (6 bases). The length of the CDR3 is 15 residues. The germline V gene encodes CDR1 LNHDA and CDR2 SQIVND (reference sequence). V shed 3 bases and J shed 1 base, with 7 bases lying between them. CDR3 sequence: CASSIGGSGANVLTF. CDR3 coding DNA: TGTGCCAGTAGTATCGGGGGATCTGGGGCCAACGTCCTGACTTTC.

The V call is TRBV24-1, the J call TRBJ1-1; unclear D gene. CDR1 and CDR2 (germline): KGHDR, SFDVKD. This CDR3 has 13 residues. Trimming stripped 3 bases from V and 5 bases from J, with 9 bases between. The CDR3 DNA reads as TGTGCCACCAGTGATATATCGGGGACTGAAGCTTTCTTT. Translated, it gives CATSDISGTEAFF.

This clonotype was recorded a few times. The V gene is TRBV21-1, the J gene TRBJ1-6; the table's TRBD1 call for D was not verified on the DNA. TRBV21-1 represents a pseudogene. The CDR3 consists of 16 residues. CDR3 nucleotide sequence: TGTGCCAGCAGCAAAGCGAGGGCAGCCCCGATCTCACCCCTCCACTTT. Translating it yields CASSKARAAPISPLHF.

The chain has TRBV7-8 and TRBJ2-7; D remains unclear. The V gene lost 1 base and the J gene lost 7 bases, with 11 bases spanning the gap. Germline V gives CDR1 SGHVS, CDR2 FQNEAQ. The CDR3 spans 13 residues. For the CDR3, the DNA is TGTGCCAGCAGCTTAGTTGTTGAGAGGGAGCAGTACTTC. Translated, it gives CASSLVVEREQYF.

V gene TRBV5-1 combines with J gene TRBJ2-3; the D call may be TRBD1 or TRBD2 (7 bases each). V lost 4 bases and J lost 5, with 23 bases in between. Germline-derived CDR1 and CDR2 are SGHRS and YFSETQ. The CDR3 loop spans 17 amino acids. CDR3 amino acids: CASSPGLRGGPGDTQYF. In DNA, the CDR3 is TGCGCCAGCAGCCCTGGGCTCAGGGGGGGGCCAGGAGATACGCAGTATTTT.

This clonotype has more than one count but fewer than ten. The chain joins TRBV6-5 to TRBJ1-1; D remains ambiguous. CDR3 length: 15 residues. Germline V gene sequence: CDR1 MNHEY, CDR2 SVGAGI. Trimming pared 0 bases from V and 0 bases from J, leaving 8 bases between. CDR3 sequence: CASSYSLQLNTEAFF. Written as DNA, the CDR3 is TGTGCCAGCAGTTACTCTCTCCAGTTGAACACTGAAGCTTTCTTT.